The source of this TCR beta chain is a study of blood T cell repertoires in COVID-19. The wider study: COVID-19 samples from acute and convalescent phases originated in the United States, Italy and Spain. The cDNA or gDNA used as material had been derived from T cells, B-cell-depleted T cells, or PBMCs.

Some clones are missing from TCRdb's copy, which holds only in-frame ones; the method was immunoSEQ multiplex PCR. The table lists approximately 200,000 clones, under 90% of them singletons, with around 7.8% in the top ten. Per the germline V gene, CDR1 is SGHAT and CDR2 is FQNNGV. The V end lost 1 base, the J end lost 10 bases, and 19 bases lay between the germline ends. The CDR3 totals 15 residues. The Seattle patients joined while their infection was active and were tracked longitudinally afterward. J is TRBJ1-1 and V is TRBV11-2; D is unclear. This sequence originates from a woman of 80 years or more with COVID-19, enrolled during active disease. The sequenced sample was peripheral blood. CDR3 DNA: TGTGCCAGCAGCTTAGGGCAGGCGACAATATACTCAGCTTTCTTT. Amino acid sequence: CASSLGQATIYSAFF. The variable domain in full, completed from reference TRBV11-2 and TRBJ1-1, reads EAGVAQSPRYKIIEKRQSVAFWCNPISGHATLYWYQQILGQGPKLLIQFQNNGVVDDSQLPKDRFSAERLKGVDSTLKIQPAKLEDSAVYLCASSLGQATIYSAFFGQGTRLTVV.